This TCR beta chain was sequenced in a study of T cells in Graves' hyperthyroidism and ophthalmopathy. General study findings and limits: Median prediction lead before ophthalmopathy onset was about 6.3 months with the model.

RNA transcripts served as the template for amplifying TCR beta CDR3 regions. TCR CDR3 regions were first amplified by RT-PCR with HTBI primers. Each CDR3 protein gets one entry after TCRdb re-called the multiplex PCR reads with MiXCR. This sample has 500,000 to 700,000 distinct CDR3 sequences; roughly a sixth occur once, and the top ten carry about 17%. Worth noting for this clonotype: Its specificity is not known.

Looked up from germline, CDR1 is DFQATT and CDR2 is SNEGSKA (reference sequence). This CDR3 comprises 13 residues. The V end was cut by 3 bases, the J end by 6 bases, with 12 bases between. Hyperthyroidism had been newly diagnosed in patients aged 18 to 65, and its duration was under 2 months. V and J are TRBV20-1 and TRBJ2-1; D might be TRBD2 (6 bases). This TCR derives from a woman aged 18 to 35 with Graves' hyperthyroidism. Sequenced material: blood. The CDR3 here is CSASSRGLNEQFF. In DNA form, the CDR3 reads TGCAGTGCTAGTTCGCGGGGCCTCAATGAGCAGTTCTTC.